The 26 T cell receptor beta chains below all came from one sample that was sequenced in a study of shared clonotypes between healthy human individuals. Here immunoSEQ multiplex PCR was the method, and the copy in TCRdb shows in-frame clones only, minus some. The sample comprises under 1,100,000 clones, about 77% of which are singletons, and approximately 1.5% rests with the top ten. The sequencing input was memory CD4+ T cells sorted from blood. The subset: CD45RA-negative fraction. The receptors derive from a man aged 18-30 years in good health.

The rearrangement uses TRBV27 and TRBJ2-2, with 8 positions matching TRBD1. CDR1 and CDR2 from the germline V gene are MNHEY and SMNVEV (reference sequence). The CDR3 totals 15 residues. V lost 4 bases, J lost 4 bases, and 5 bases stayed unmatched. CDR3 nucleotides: TGTGCCAGCAGTTCCGGGACAGGAATCACCGGGGAGCTGTTTTTT. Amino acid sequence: CASSSGTGITGELFF.

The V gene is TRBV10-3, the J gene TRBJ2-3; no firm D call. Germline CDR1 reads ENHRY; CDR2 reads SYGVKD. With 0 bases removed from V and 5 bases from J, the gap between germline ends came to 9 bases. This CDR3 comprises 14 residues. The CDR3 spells CAISESVTVDTQYF. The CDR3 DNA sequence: TGTGCCATCAGTGAGTCGGTCACGGTAGATACGCAGTATTTT.

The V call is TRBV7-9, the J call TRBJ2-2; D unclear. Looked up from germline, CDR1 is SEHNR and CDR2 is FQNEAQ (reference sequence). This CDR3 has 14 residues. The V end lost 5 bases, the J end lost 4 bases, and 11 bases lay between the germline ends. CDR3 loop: CASSGQTSTGELFF. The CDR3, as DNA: TGTGCCAGCAGCGGGCAGACGAGCACCGGGGAGCTGTTTTTT.

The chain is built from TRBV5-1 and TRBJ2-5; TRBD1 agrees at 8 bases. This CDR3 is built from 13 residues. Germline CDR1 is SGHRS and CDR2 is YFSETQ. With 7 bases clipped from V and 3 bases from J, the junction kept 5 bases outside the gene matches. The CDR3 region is CASGQGRKETQYF. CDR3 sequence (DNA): TGCGCCAGCGGACAGGGCCGCAAAGAGACCCAGTACTTC.

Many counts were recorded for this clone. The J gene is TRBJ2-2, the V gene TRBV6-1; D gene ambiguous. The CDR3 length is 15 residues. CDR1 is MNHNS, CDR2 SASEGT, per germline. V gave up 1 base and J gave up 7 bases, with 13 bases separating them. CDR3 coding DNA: TGTGCCAGCAGTGAAGTCCCTGTGGGCCTCGGGGAGCTGTTTTTT. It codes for CASSEVPVGLGELFF.

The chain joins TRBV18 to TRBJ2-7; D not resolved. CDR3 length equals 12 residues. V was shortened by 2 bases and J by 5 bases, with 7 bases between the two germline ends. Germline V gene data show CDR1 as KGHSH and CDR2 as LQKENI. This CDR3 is CASSPATDEQYF. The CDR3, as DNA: TGTGCCAGCTCACCAGCTACAGACGAGCAGTACTTC.

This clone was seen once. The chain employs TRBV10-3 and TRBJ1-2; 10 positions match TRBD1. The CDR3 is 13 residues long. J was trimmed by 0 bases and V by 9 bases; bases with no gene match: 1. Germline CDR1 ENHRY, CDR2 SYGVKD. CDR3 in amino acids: CAIGQGANYGYTF. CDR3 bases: TGTGCCATAGGACAGGGGGCTAACTATGGCTACACCTTC.

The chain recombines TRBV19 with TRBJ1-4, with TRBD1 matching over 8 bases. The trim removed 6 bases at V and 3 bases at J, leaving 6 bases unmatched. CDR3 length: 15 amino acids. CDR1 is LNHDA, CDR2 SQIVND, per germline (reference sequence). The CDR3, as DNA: TGTGCCAGTAGGATTCAGGGGGCAGCTAATGAAAAACTGTTTTTT. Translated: CASRIQGAANEKLFF.

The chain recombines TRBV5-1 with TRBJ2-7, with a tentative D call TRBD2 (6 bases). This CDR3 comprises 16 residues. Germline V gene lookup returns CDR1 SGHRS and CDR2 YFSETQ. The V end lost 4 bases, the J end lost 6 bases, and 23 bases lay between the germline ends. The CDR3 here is CASSPSTTGGRGEQYF. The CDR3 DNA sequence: TGCGCCAGCAGCCCATCAACGACCGGGGGACGAGGCGAGCAGTACTTC.

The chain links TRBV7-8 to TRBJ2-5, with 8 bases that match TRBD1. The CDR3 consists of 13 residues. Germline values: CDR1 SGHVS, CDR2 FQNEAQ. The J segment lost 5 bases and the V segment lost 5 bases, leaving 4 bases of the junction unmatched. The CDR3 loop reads CASSRDRMETQYF. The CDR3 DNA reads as TGTGCCAGCAGCCGGGACAGGATGGAGACCCAGTACTTC.

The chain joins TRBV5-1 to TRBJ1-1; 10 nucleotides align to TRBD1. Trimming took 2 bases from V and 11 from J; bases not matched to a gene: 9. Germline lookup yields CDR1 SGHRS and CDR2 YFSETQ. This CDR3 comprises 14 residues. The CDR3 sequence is CASSFGTGEVKAFF. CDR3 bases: TGCGCCAGCAGCTTTGGGACAGGGGAGGTAAAGGCTTTCTTT.

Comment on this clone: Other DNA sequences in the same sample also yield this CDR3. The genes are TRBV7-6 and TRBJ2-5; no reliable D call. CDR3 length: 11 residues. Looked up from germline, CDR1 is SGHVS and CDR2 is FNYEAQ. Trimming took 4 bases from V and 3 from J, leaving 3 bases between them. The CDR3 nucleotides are TGTGCCAGCAGCTCGGAAGAGACCCAGTACTTC. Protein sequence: CASSSEETQYF.

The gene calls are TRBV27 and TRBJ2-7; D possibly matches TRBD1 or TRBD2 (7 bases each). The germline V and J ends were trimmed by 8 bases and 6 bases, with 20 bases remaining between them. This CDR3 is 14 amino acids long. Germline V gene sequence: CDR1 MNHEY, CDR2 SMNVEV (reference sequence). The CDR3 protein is CASRSGTAFREQYF. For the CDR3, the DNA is TGTGCCAGCCGCAGCGGGACAGCGTTCCGCGAGCAGTACTTC.

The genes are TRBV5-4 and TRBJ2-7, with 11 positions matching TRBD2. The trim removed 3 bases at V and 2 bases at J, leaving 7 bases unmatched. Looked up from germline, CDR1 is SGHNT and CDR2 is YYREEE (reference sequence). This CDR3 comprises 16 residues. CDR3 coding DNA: TGTGCCAGCAGCTCCGACTTGACTAGCGGGGCCTACGAGCAGTACTTC. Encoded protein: CASSSDLTSGAYEQYF.

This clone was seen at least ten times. CDR3: CASSPSGGPYNEQFF. DNA of the CDR3: TGTGCCAGCAGCCCCAGCGGGGGACCCTACAATGAGCAGTTCTTC. V and J are TRBV7-8 and TRBJ2-1, with 8 nucleotides matching TRBD2. Germline CDR1 and CDR2: SGHVS and FQNEAQ. The CDR3 is 15 residues long. V trimming: 5 bases; J trimming: 2 bases; junction bases outside the gene matches: 5. Full variable domain (outside the CDR3, taken from reference TRBV7-8 and TRBJ2-1): GAGVSQSPRYKVAKRGQDVALRCDPISGHVSLFWYQQALGQGPEFLTYFQNEAQLDKSGLPSDRFFAERPEGSVSTLKIQRTQQEDSAVYLCASSPSGGPYNEQFFGPGTRLTVL.

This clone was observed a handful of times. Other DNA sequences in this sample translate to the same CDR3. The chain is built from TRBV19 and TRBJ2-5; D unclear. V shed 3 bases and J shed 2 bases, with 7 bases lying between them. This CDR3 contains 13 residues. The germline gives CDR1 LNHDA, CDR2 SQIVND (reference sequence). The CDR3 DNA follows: TGTGCCAGTAGTATCTCGGTACAAGAGACCCAGTACTTC. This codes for CASSISVQETQYF.

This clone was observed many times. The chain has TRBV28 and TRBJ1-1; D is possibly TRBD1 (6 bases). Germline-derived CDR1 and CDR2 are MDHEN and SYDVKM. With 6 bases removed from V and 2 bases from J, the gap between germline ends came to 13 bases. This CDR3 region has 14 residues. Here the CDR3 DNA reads TGTGCCAGCAGGACCGGACAGAGAAACACTGAAGCTTTCTTT. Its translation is CASRTGQRNTEAFF.

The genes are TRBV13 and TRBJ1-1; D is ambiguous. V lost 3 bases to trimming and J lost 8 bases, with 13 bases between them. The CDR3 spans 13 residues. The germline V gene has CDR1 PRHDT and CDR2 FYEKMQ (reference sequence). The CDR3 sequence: CASSFLPAGEAFF. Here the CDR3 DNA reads TGTGCCAGCAGCTTTCTCCCGGCGGGGGAAGCTTTCTTT.

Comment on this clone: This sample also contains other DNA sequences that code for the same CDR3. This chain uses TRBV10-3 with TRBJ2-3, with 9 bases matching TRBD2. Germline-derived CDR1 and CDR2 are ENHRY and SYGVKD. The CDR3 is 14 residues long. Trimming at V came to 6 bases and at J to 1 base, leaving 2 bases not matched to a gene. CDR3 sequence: CAIRRTSGTDTQYF. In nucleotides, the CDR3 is TGTGCCATCAGAAGGACTAGCGGCACAGATACGCAGTATTTT.

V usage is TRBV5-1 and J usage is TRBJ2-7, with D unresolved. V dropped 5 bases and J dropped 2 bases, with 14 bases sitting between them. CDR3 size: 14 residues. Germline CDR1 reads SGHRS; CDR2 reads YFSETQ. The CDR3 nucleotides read TGCGCCAGCAGTCTCCCCAGTGGCACCTACGAGCAGTACTTC. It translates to CASSLPSGTYEQYF.

The CDR3 here is CASSRDRDSTNEKLFF. The CDR3 nucleotides are TGCGCCAGCAGCAGGGACAGGGACTCAACTAATGAAAAACTGTTTTTT. The rearrangement links TRBV5-1 to TRBJ1-4, with 9 bases identical to TRBD1. CDR3 length equals 16 residues. Germline V gene sequence: CDR1 SGHRS, CDR2 YFSETQ. With 4 bases clipped from V and 0 bases from J, the junction kept 4 bases outside the gene matches.

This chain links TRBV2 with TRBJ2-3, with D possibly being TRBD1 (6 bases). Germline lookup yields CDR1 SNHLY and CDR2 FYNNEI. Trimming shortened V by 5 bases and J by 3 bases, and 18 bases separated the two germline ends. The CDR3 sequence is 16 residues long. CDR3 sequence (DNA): TGTGCCAGCAGTCTCCGAGGGGGTTCCAGAACAGATACGCAGTATTTT. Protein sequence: CASSLRGGSRTDTQYF.

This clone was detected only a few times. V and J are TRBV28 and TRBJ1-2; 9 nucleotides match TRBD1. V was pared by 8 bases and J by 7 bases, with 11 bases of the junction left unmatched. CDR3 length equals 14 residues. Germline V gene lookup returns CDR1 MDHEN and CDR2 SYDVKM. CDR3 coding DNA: TGTGCCAGCGCCGATACAGGGGGCCCACGTGGCTACACCTTC. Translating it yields CASADTGGPRGYTF.

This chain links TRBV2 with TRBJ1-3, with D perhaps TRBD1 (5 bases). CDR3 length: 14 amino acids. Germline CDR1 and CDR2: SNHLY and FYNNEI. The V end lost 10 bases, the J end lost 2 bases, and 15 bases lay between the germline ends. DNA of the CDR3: TGTGCCACCTCCCTCTGGGGGACTGGAAACACCATATATTTT. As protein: CATSLWGTGNTIYF.

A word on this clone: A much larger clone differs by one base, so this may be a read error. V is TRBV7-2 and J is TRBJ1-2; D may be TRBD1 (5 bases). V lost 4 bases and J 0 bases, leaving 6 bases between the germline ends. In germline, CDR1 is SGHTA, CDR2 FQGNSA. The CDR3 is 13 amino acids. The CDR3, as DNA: TGTGCCAGCAGCTCGGACACTAACTATGGCTACACCTTC. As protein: CASSSDTNYGYTF.

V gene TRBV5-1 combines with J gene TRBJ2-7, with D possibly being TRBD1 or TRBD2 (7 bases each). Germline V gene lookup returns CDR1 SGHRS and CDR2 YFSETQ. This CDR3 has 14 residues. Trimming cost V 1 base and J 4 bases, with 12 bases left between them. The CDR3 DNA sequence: TGCGCCAGCAGCTTGCAGGGGGGGAGGTACGAGCAGTACTTC. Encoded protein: CASSLQGGRYEQYF. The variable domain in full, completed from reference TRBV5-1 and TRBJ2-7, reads KAGVTQTPRYLIKTRGQQVTLSCSPISGHRSVSWYQQTPGQGLQFLFEYFSETQRNKGNFPGRFSGRQFSNSRSEMNVSTLELGDSALYLCASSLQGGRYEQYFGPGTRLTVT.